This entry lists 9 T cell receptor beta chains sequenced from one sample in a study of spatial heterogeneity in lung cancer. Specified time point: sample taken at primary tumor resection. Extraction of whole RNA from tumor, nontumor lung or frozen PBMC preceded unsorted sequencing. TCRdb used MiXCR to reprocess the 5' RACE reads, holding one entry per CDR3 protein. Among several hundred distinct CDR3 sequences listed, roughly 13% were seen once. Here the sequenced sample was PBMCs, taken at surgery. The receptors shown here come from a male donor with early-stage non-small cell lung cancer.

This clonotype is large by share. This beta chain came through as a stray read in a library set up for alpha chains, and its size says little. The chain couples TRBV28 to TRBJ2-5, with 9 bases that match TRBD2. Per germline, CDR1 MDHEN and CDR2 SYDVKM. The CDR3 is 17 amino acids. The J segment lost 3 bases and the V segment lost 7 bases, leaving 15 bases of the junction unmatched. The CDR3 loop reads CASNTRASGAIKETQYF. DNA for the CDR3: TGTGCCAGCAACACTAGGGCTAGCGGGGCAATTAAAGAGACCCAGTACTTC.

A note on this clonotype: Within a library made for alpha chains, this beta chain is off target, and its count is uninformative. The CDR3 region has the DNA TGCAGTGCTAGCCGACAGGGAGGATCACCCCTCCACTTT. This encodes CSASRQGGSPLHF. The chain employs TRBV20-1 and TRBJ1-6; 7 positions agree with TRBD1. Germline CDR1 is DFQATT and CDR2 is SNEGSKA (reference sequence). V was clipped by 3 bases and J by 10 bases; unmatched bases: 6. CDR3 length: 13 amino acids.

This clonotype was seen repeatedly, ten times or more. This beta chain is off target for a library built for alpha chains, so its abundance means little. The J gene is TRBJ2-2, the V gene TRBV20-1; 9 nucleotides line up with TRBD2. This CDR3 comprises 16 residues. V lost 0 bases, J lost 6 bases, and 8 bases stayed unmatched. Looked up from germline, CDR1 is DFQATT and CDR2 is SNEGSKA (reference sequence). CDR3 nucleotides: TGCAGTGCTAGAGAGTCCAGCGGGGGGACCCCCGGGGAGCTGTTTTTT. Translating gives CSARESSGGTPGELFF.

This clonotype counts as medium-sized (0.01 to 0.1%). This beta chain lies outside the target of a library built for alpha chains; its clone size means little. The chain uses TRBV7-9 and TRBJ2-4; D is possibly TRBD2 (6 bases). The germline V gene has CDR1 SEHNR and CDR2 FQNEAQ (reference sequence). The CDR3 runs 17 residues. V lost 1 base to trimming and J lost 5 bases, with 18 bases between them. CDR3 region: CASSLGSAGPPQNIQYF. Here the CDR3 DNA reads TGTGCCAGCAGCTTAGGGTCGGCGGGGCCCCCGCAAAACATTCAGTACTTC.

This clonotype is large. In a library made to pick up alpha chains, this beta chain is a stray read with a size that means little. V and J are TRBV6-2 or TRBV6-3 and TRBJ2-6, with 9 bases matching TRBD1. Germline CDR1 MNHEY, CDR2 SVGEGT. Germline trimming cut 4 bases from V and 0 bases from J; bases unmatched to any gene: 4. CDR3 length equals 17 residues. CDR3 sequence reads: CASSWGQGRSGANVLTF. In DNA, the CDR3 is TGTGCCAGCAGTTGGGGACAGGGACGCTCTGGGGCCAACGTCCTGACTTTC.

On this clonotype itself: This beta chain is off target for a library built for alpha chains, so its abundance means little. The chain combines TRBV23-1 with TRBJ2-2, with D possibly matching TRBD2 (6 bases). TRBV23-1 is flagged as an ORF with uncertain function. V was clipped by 3 bases and J by 4 bases, with 9 bases between them. The CDR3 runs to 14 residues. CDR3 coding DNA: TGCGCCAGCAGTCACGCGGGGATCACCGGGGAGCTGTTTTTT. Translating gives CASSHAGITGELFF.

As to this clonotype: As an off-target read in a library built for alpha chains, this beta chain has a frequency of little significance. This CDR3 is CASSGGSMQFF. The DNA of the CDR3 is TGCGCCAGCAGTGGGGGGTCCATGCAGTTCTTC. This chain joins TRBV10-1 and TRBJ2-1, with D tentatively TRBD1 or TRBD2 (5 bases each). Germline-derived CDR1 and CDR2 are WNHNN and SYGVQD (reference sequence). The CDR3 runs to 11 residues. V was trimmed by 4 bases and J by 12 bases, leaving 10 bases between them.

With regard to this clonotype: This beta chain is a stray sequence in a library constructed for alpha chains; its clone size is not meaningful. This sequence joins TRBV11-3 and TRBJ2-1; D unresolved. The V end was cut by 5 bases, the J end by 7 bases, with 9 bases between. CDR3 length equals 12 residues. Germline V CDR1 and CDR2: SGHNT, YENEEA. DNA of the CDR3: TGTGCCAGCAGCACGTGGGGAAATGAGCAGTTCTTC. Translating it yields CASSTWGNEQFF. The complete variable domain, with remaining parts taken from reference TRBV11-3 and TRBJ2-1, reads EAGVVQSPRYKIIEKKQPVAFWCNPISGHNTLYWYLQNLGQGPELLIRYENEEAVDDSQLPKDRFSAERLKGVDSTLKIQPAELGDSAVYLCASSTWGNEQFFGPGTRLTVL.

This clonotype was counted at least ten times. This beta chain is off target for a library built for alpha chains, so its abundance means little. The chain employs TRBV4-2 and TRBJ1-6; the match to TRBD1 covers 8 bases. The germline V gene encodes CDR1 LGHNA and CDR2 YNFKEQ. V trimming: 0 bases; J trimming: 6 bases; junction bases outside the gene matches: 19. CDR3 length equals 21 residues. DNA of the CDR3: TGTGCCAGCAGCCAAGATCCCGCGCGGCAGGGGGCGACTTTGCCTAATTCACCCCTCCACTTT. Its protein product is CASSQDPARQGATLPNSPLHF.